This T cell receptor (beta chain) was identified during a study of cytomegalovirus exposure and HLA in healthy donors. As for the study in general: Caucasian-associated ancestry cluster membership applied to around 80% of about 370 genotyped donors.

Only a few counts were recorded for this clone. Its antigen is not identified. Study-wide points: Rarity marked most TCR sequences, yet some public TCRs occurred in many donors. HLA alleles were associated with 15,000 to 20,000 TCR beta sequences in a later analysis at 0.05 false discovery rate. Follow-up analysis later connected one missense variant in DCLRE1C with trimming of TCR beta V- and J-genes.

The CDR3 totals 13 residues. CDR1 is MNHNY and CDR2 is SVGAGI in the germline V gene (reference sequence). V lost 5 bases, J lost 5 bases, and 12 bases lay in between. The PCR contained 60 Vbeta and 13 Jbeta primers. Assay: immunoSEQ multiplex PCR; the TCRdb copy retains only in-frame clones and omits some. The sample yields about 170,000 clones, over 70% seen once. The receptor's source is a female donor in good health and CMV-seronegative. Source material: PBMCs. The chain is built from TRBV6-6 and TRBJ1-1, with D unclear. The chain's CDR3 is CASSVELETEAFF. The CDR3 region has the DNA TGTGCCAGCAGTGTAGAGCTCGAGACTGAAGCTTTCTTT.